Presented here are 2 T cell receptor beta chains from one specimen sequenced in a study of T cells after yellow fever vaccination (dated by TCRdb to the late 2010s). Receptor libraries were prepared by 5' RACE. Sequencing relied on an Illumina HiSeq 2500. Clones were called with MiXCR by TCRdb after fastp trimmed the public reads at Q25, and only in-frame beta chains were retained. Identical CDR3 proteins give one entry, which carries the most common genes and DNA. In all, the sample holds roughly 500,000 distinct CDR3 sequences, and approximately 21% of those were seen once. The ten largest clones represent approximately 15% of the sample. This specimen's treatment or condition label, per the study, means: live attenuated yellow fever vaccine strain. Specimen: PBMCs, collected 15 days after the yellow fever booster vaccination. These receptors were obtained from a man aged 25 to 40 who received the YFV17D yellow fever vaccine.

This chain links TRBV20-1 with TRBJ2-5, with D unclear. Per germline, CDR1 DFQATT and CDR2 SNEGSKA (reference sequence). V was trimmed by 4 bases and J by 2 bases, leaving 14 bases between them. The CDR3 length is 14 residues. CDR3 sequence reads: CSANRGWDQETQYF. Written as DNA, the CDR3 is TGCAGTGCTAATCGTGGCTGGGATCAAGAGACCCAGTACTTC.

The chain employs TRBV20-1 and TRBJ2-3, with D possibly being TRBD1 (6 bases). The CDR3 extends over 12 amino acids. CDR1 and CDR2 (germline): DFQATT, SNEGSKA (reference sequence). The CDR3 DNA reads TGCAGCGCCGGGATAGGGGGAGATACGCAGTATTTT. Its translation: CSAGIGGDTQYF.